The source of this T cell receptor (beta chain) is a study of T cell responses to AZD1222 COVID-19 vaccine. Study results and caveats: Baseline seropositivity characterized only six AZD1222 recipients. Repertoire collection took place solely once the T cell response had peaked. Clonal diversity may have been underestimated in mostly white British donors.

The germline V and J ends were trimmed by 0 bases and 9 bases, with 12 bases remaining between them. The CDR3 spans 14 residues. CDR1 SEHNR and CDR2 FQNEAQ come from the germline V gene (reference sequence). The data were produced by immunoSEQ multiplex PCR, yet TCRdb's version contains in-frame clones alone and is incomplete. The sample carries under 200,000 clones, more than 75% recorded once. To note about this clone: Its matching antigen is unknown.

The sequence was obtained from an adult in good health. Sample: peripheral blood, taken on day 0 of AZD1222 vaccination. The chain recombines TRBV7-9 with TRBJ2-1, with a weak D call TRBD2 (5 bases). This CDR3 is CASSLAGVYSEQFF. The CDR3, as DNA: TGTGCCAGCAGCTTAGCGGGAGTGTATAGTGAGCAGTTCTTC. The full variable domain, its missing parts supplied by reference TRBV7-9 and TRBJ2-1, is DTGVSQNPRHKITKRGQNVTFRCDPISEHNRLYWYRQTLGQGPEFLTYFQNEAQLEKSRLLSDRFSAERPKGSFSTLEIQRTEQGDSAMYLCASSLAGVYSEQFFGPGTRLTVL.